This T cell receptor beta chain was recovered during a study of shared clonotypes between healthy human individuals. CD45RO-negative, CCR7-selected cells formed the naive CD8 fraction, which excluded terminally differentiated effector memory CD45RA+ cells. Within Nashville, Tennessee resided all donors, each a Caucasian adult. The trim removed 4 bases at V and 4 bases at J, leaving 8 bases unmatched. This CDR3 region has 15 residues. Germline V gene data show CDR1 as MRHNA and CDR2 as SNTAGT. Data came from immunoSEQ multiplex PCR; TCRdb stores just in-frame clones and leaves some out. The sample gives roughly 600,000 clones, roughly 98% of which show up once; more than 0.3% is in the top ten. Notes on the study in general: Naive CD4 clonotypes were shared across a few donors at about 5%.

For this clone: Its cognate antigen is unknown.

The sequence derives from a man in his thirties or forties in good health. Specimen: naive CD8+ T cells sorted from blood. V gene TRBV6-4 combines with J gene TRBJ2-7; 9 nucleotides match TRBD1. CDR3: CASSVKPGQGYEQYF. The DNA for the CDR3 is TGTGCCAGCAGTGTAAAGCCGGGACAGGGATACGAGCAGTACTTC.